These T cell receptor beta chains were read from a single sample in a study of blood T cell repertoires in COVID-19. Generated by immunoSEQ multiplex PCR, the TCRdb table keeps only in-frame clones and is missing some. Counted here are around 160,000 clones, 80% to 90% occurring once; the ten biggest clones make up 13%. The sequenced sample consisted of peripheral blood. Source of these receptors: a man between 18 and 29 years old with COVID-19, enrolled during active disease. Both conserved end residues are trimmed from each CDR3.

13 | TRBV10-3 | AISVRTSSTDTQY
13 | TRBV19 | ASSAPDRETGELF
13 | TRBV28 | ASSLFTGGNYGYT
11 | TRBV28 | ASSIPPGDGYT
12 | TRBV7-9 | ASSIDGAGNTIY
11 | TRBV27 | ASSDSPGYEQY
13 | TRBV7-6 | ASSPTGLSSYEQY
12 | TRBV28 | ASSRGQEASPLH
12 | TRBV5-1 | ASSLAQGARGYT
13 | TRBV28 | ASSLLAGGWDEQY
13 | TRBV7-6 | ASSFRRTAGNTIY
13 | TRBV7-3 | ASSLTGTGPYEQY
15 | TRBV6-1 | ASSEPFRRVLSGELF
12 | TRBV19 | ASSIAGRGGELF
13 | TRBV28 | ASSLITSGSSEQY
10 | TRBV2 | ASSEGGPRQY
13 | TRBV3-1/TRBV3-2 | ASSQDQGVNYGYT
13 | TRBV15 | ATSRDLLGANVLT
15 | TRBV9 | ASSHRDRGRSYNEQF
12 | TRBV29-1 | SVLGTESNYGYT
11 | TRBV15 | ATSAIVLNEQY
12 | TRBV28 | ASMLAWKGTEAF
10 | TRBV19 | ASSRGPYEQY
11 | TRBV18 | ASSPGQGTEAF
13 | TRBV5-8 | ASSLGAGGNQPQH
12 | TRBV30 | AWSLGRSGNTIY
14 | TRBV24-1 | ATSDFKTGDQETQY
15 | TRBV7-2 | ASSLDIRTASPNEQF
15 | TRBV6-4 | ASSSQEGDTFNYGYT
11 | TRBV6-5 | ASSYRGQETQY
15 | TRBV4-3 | ASSQEVLTSGKNEQF
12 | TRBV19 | ASSEQGTGNTIY
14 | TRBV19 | ASSDPQGQGADTQY
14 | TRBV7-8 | ASSPLTSGTTGELF
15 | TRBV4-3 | ASSQDGLSLSNYGYT
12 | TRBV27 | ASSLSGTTYEQY
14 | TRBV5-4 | ASSFWTSGPYNEQF
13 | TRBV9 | ASSVDGTGGSPLH
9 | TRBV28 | ASSLNQPQH
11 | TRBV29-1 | SVLLFSYNEQF
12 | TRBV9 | ASSRDSLNTEAF
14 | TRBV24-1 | ATSDGAGVVVSEQF
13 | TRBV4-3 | ASSQDRGLSYEQY
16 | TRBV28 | ASSLSLTGSVNTGELF
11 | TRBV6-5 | ASQGTGDQPQH
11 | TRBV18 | ASSPEAYNEQF
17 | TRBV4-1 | ASSQDRFGGRGVQETQY
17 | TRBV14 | ASSQDSSSGGRTYNEQF
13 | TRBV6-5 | ASPMGLAGFNEQF
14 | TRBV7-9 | ASSRTANSGANVLT
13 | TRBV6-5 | ASSYSGSPGDGYT
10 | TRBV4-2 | ASSQGREGYT
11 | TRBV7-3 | ASSPGLVGEQY